This TCR beta chain was obtained from a study of T cells in narcolepsy. Study background: Enrolled donors included narcolepsy type 1 or type 2 patients and healthy controls. The study's findings and limits: Autoreactive clonotypes reportedly recurred in blood of same and different patients, not controls.

Some clones are missing from TCRdb's copy, which holds only in-frame ones; the method was immunoSEQ multiplex PCR. The table records about 15,000 clones, around 86% of them present only once. A remark on this clone: Its antigen remains unidentified.

Germline V lookup: CDR1 MGHRA, CDR2 YSYEKL. With V trimmed by 2 bases and J by 3 bases, 3 bases remained unmatched. CDR3 size: 15 residues. The chain combines TRBV4-1 with TRBJ2-2, with 7 nucleotides matching TRBD2. The sequenced sample consisted of memory (CD45RA-) CD4+ T cells from blood. This TCR was recovered from a human donor in good health. CDR3 sequence (DNA): TGCGCCAGCAGCCAAATCGGGGGGTACACCGGGGAGCTGTTTTTT. The encoded protein is CASSQIGGYTGELFF.